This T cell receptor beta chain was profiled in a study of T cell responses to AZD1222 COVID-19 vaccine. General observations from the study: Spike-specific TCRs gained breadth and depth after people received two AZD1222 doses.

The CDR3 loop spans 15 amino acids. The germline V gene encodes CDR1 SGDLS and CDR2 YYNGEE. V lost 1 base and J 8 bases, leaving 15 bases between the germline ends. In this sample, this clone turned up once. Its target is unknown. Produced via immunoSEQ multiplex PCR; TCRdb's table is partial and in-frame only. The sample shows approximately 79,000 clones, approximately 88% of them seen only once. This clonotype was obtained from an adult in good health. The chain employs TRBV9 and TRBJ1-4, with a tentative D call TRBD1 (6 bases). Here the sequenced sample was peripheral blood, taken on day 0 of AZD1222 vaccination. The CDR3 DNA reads TGTGCCAGCAGCGTACTGTCGGGGGCGGCCGAAAAACTGTTTTTT. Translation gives CASSVLSGAAEKLFF.